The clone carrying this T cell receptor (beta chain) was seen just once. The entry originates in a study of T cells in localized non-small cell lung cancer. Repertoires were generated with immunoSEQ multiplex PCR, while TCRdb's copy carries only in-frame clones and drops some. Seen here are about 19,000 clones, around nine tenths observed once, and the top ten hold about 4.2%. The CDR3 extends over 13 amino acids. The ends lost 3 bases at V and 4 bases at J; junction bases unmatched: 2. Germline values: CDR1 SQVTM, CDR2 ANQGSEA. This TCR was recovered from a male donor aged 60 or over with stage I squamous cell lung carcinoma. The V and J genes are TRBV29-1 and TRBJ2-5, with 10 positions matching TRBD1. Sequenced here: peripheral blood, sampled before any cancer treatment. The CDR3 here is CSVDWTGGETQYF. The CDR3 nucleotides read TGCAGCGTTGACTGGACAGGGGGAGAGACCCAGTACTTC.